This TCR beta chain was documented in a study of cytomegalovirus exposure and HLA in healthy donors. The overall study: An earlier analysis found some 120 million unique TCR beta sequences from approximately 190 million T cells.

Germline V gene sequence: CDR1 WSHSY, CDR2 SAAADI. The length of the CDR3 is 15 residues. V dropped 4 bases and J dropped 1; count of bases not matched to a gene: 6. The PCR ran on 60 Vbeta and 13 Jbeta primers. The assay was immunoSEQ multiplex PCR, and TCRdb's table has in-frame clones only and misses some. The sample lists 65,000 to 90,000 clones; about four fifths were seen once. The receptor was isolated from a man between 60 and 75 years old in good health and CMV-seronegative. Input material: PBMCs. V and J are TRBV10-2 and TRBJ1-2; the match to TRBD1 covers 7 bases. DNA of the CDR3: TGCGCCAGCAGTGGACCGACAGGGAATAACTATGGCTACACCTTC. This gives the protein CASSGPTGNNYGYTF.